This TCR beta chain was obtained from a study of ipilimumab plus nivolumab after autologous stem cell transplantation. The overall study: Median doses per patient: a few ipilimumab, fewer than ten nivolumab. The myeloma group: high-risk transplant-naive, or relapse within 3 years after first autologous transplant.

The V end was cut by 3 bases, the J end by 3 bases, with 15 bases between. The CDR3 has 16 residues. CDR1 LGHNA and CDR2 YNFKEQ come from the germline V gene. Measured with immunoSEQ multiplex PCR; TCRdb has only the in-frame clones, and not every one. Among about 47,000 clones, roughly 90% were seen once, and the ten largest hold 0.88%. Study results and caveats: TCR repertoire, Treg phenotype and gut microbiota reportedly support more study of this approach.

This clone was recorded only once. Its antigen is unidentified. Patients got ipilimumab 1 mg/kg beginning 14 to 28 days post-transplant. The sample in question was PBMCs, obtained in a trial of ipilimumab plus nivolumab as post-transplant consolidation. The sequence derives from a male donor with multiple myeloma. The chain joins TRBV4-2 to TRBJ1-3, with D tentatively TRBD1 (5 bases). The CDR3 reads CASSHPNGGDGNTIYF. The CDR3 nucleotides read TGTGCCAGCAGCCACCCGAACGGGGGGGATGGAAACACCATATATTTT.